The present entry profiles one T cell receptor beta chain with its context. The data were produced by immunoSEQ multiplex PCR, yet TCRdb's version contains in-frame clones alone and is incomplete. Here the sample spans 850 to 1,000 clones, around 90% being singletons. This sample was taken from a study of PD-1 blockade in classical Hodgkin lymphoma. The CDR3 has 16 amino acids. CDR1 MGHDK and CDR2 SYGVNS come from the germline V gene. Trimming removed 4 bases from V and 4 bases from J; junction bases left unmatched: 8. Each patient experienced a relapse that followed autologous stem cell transplantation, and brentuximab vedotin exposure varied. The authors purified CD4+ T cells from thawed PBMCs by magnetic negative selection.

This rearrangement joins TRBV25-1 to TRBJ2-3; 10 bases fit TRBD2. The source was CD4+ T cells from blood, collected at baseline. This clonotype was sampled from a human donor with classical Hodgkin lymphoma. CDR3 protein: CASSAPSGRPADTQYF. The CDR3 DNA sequence: TGTGCCAGCAGTGCTCCTAGCGGGAGACCCGCAGATACGCAGTATTTT.